This T cell receptor beta chain was observed in a study of CXCR3-negative and CXCR3-positive naive CD8 T cells. The CDR3 covers 13 residues. Per the germline V gene, CDR1 is SNHLY and CDR2 is FYNNEI. This clonotype is called medium-sized based on its frequency. Researchers prepared the TRB cDNA libraries using 5' RACE with UMI labels. Using the 5' RACE reads, TCRdb records one entry per CDR3 protein without DNA. This table lists approximately 6,100 distinct CDR3 sequences. Input material: naive CXCR3- CD8+ T cells from blood. The subset here: CD45RO-CCR7+CD27+CD95- naive CD8+ T cells lacking CXCR3 (TNR3-). This receptor was obtained from a human donor in good health. Some clones in this sample may be carry-over from other donors' samples. The chain couples TRBV2 to TRBJ2-1; as DNA is missing, the TRBD1 call by TCRdb cannot be tested. The CDR3 loop reads CARTGGAGVEQFF.